This TCR beta chain was profiled in a study of T cells after yellow fever vaccination. Overall study findings and caveats: Weaker overall, the secondary response nonetheless peaked faster (day 5 versus 15).

V shed 0 bases, J shed 5 bases, and the junction held 6 bases outside the gene matches. The CDR3 runs 17 residues. Germline V lookup: CDR1 LNHNV, CDR2 YYDKDF (reference sequence). Points on this clonotype: Antigen unknown.

TCRdb fed the 5' RACE reads into MiXCR, producing one record per CDR3 protein. This sample carries about 340,000 distinct CDR3 sequences, 8.5% to 9% of them seen once, and the ten largest clones take about a sixth. V usage is TRBV15 and J usage is TRBJ2-1; the match to TRBD2 covers 11 bases. The receptor comes from a man aged 18 to 29 who received the YFV17D yellow fever vaccine. The sample in question was PBMCs, obtained on the day of the first yellow fever vaccination. CDR3 in DNA: TGTGCCACCAGCAGAGATGGGGTACTAGCGGGGGACAATGAGCAGTTCTTC. The encoded protein is CATSRDGVLAGDNEQFF.